The 32 T cell receptor beta chains below all came from one sample that was sequenced in a study of Graves' ophthalmopathy and Graves' hyperthyroidism. Amplifying from RNA transcripts, the study obtained TCR beta CDR3 regions. Second-round multiplex PCR came after first-round RT-PCR with HTBI primers. TCRdb re-called the multiplex PCR reads with MiXCR, one entry per CDR3 protein. Of approximately 330,000 distinct CDR3 sequences listed, about a sixth are singletons. The specimen was peripheral blood. Every receptor here comes from an adult man with Graves' ophthalmopathy.

J is TRBJ2-7 and V is TRBV3-1, with 10 bases aligning to TRBD1. Germline values: CDR1 LGHDT, CDR2 YNNKEL (reference sequence). CDR3 length: 15 amino acids. V was clipped by 2 bases and J by 6 bases; unmatched bases: 7. For the CDR3, the DNA is TGTGCCAGCAGCCAAACTGGGACAGGGGCCAGCGAGCAGTACTTC. It encodes CASSQTGTGASEQYF.

This clonotype was found many times. This chain links TRBV18 with TRBJ1-2; TRBD1 is a possible D gene (5 bases). The CDR3 has 16 residues. Trimming removed 2 bases at V and 5 bases at J, with 18 bases between. Germline loops: CDR1 KGHSH, CDR2 LQKENI. This CDR3 is CASSPVREGPRYGYTF. DNA of the CDR3: TGTGCCAGCTCACCAGTTAGGGAGGGACCAAGATATGGCTACACCTTC.

This clonotype was counted many times. V gene TRBV6-1 combines with J gene TRBJ2-5; D is possibly TRBD1 (6 bases). This CDR3 has 13 residues. The V gene's germline CDR1 is MNHNS and CDR2 SASEGT. The germline V and J ends were trimmed by 6 bases and 1 base, with 9 bases remaining between them. The CDR3 region has the DNA TGTGCCAGCAGACTACAGGGCCAAGAGACCCAGTACTTC. Its translation: CASRLQGQETQYF.

This clonotype appeared many times. The genes are TRBV30 and TRBJ1-5, with 8 bases that match TRBD1. The CDR3 contains 16 residues. Germline V lookup: CDR1 GTSNPN, CDR2 SVGIG (reference sequence). With V trimmed by 5 bases and J by 6 bases, 15 bases remained unmatched. CDR3 sequence (DNA): TGTGCCTGGCCCCAGAGGGCAGGGGGCGAGGGTCAGCCCCAGCATTTT. Encoded protein: CAWPQRAGGEGQPQHF.

J is TRBJ2-5 and V is TRBV12-3 or TRBV12-4; 7 bases map to TRBD1. This CDR3 is built from 13 residues. Trimming took 7 bases from V and 3 from J; bases not matched to a gene: 5. CDR3 in amino acids: CASKVGTEETQYF. The CDR3 DNA reads as TGTGCCAGCAAGGTCGGGACAGAAGAGACCCAGTACTTC.

This clonotype was recorded many times. The rearrangement joins TRBV15 to TRBJ2-7; D perhaps matches TRBD2 (5 bases). Trimming shortened V by 0 bases and J by 12 bases, and 12 bases separated the two germline ends. Germline CDR1 and CDR2: LNHNV and YYDKDF (reference sequence). The CDR3 sequence is 12 residues long. CDR3 sequence: CATSRERAGLYF. As DNA, the CDR3 is TGTGCCACCAGCAGAGAGCGGGCAGGTCTGTACTTC.

The table lists this clonotype with many counts. This sequence joins TRBV27 and TRBJ2-2, with a weak D call TRBD1 (6 bases). Between the trimmed V and J ends, which lost 5 bases and 2 bases, there was a span of 15 bases. The CDR3 is made up of 16 amino acids. CDR1 MNHEY and CDR2 SMNVEV come from the germline V gene (reference sequence). As DNA, the CDR3 is TGTGCCAGCAGTCCGAACGGGACATCCAACACCGGGGAGCTGTTTTTT. This gives the protein CASSPNGTSNTGELFF.

At least ten counts were recorded for this clonotype. In DNA form, the CDR3 reads TGTGCCAGCAGCTTAGACCTAGGAGGAGTAGGTCCCCTCCACTTT. It translates to CASSLDLGGVGPLHF. This chain joins TRBV13 and TRBJ1-6, with D hard to call. The CDR3 is made up of 15 amino acids. Germline assignment: CDR1 PRHDT and CDR2 FYEKMQ (reference sequence). Trimming shortened V by 1 base and J by 13 bases, and 17 bases separated the two germline ends.

This clonotype was picked up many times. The J gene is TRBJ1-2, the V gene TRBV7-2; D uncertain. Trimming removed 2 bases at V and 2 bases at J, with 9 bases between. CDR3 length equals 14 residues. In germline, CDR1 is SGHTA, CDR2 FQGNSA. This CDR3 is CASSLTSGNYGYTF. The CDR3 DNA reads as TGTGCCAGCAGCTTAACTTCAGGCAACTATGGCTACACCTTC.

The chain uses TRBV7-9 and TRBJ2-5; TRBD1 agrees at 7 bases. This CDR3 is 13 amino acids long. Germline assignment: CDR1 SEHNR and CDR2 FQNEAQ (reference sequence). After removal of 8 bases from V and 5 bases from J, the junction contained 8 bases not matched to a gene. In nucleotides, the CDR3 is TGTGCCAGCGGACGGACAGGTGCGGAGACCCAGTACTTC. Translating gives CASGRTGAETQYF. Complete variable domain (other parts from reference TRBV7-9 and TRBJ2-5): DTGVSQNPRHKITKRGQNVTFRCDPISEHNRLYWYRQTLGQGPEFLTYFQNEAQLEKSRLLSDRFSAERPKGSFSTLEIQRTEQGDSAMYLCASGRTGAETQYFGPGTRLLVL.

Many counts were recorded for this clonotype. The chain links TRBV12-3 or TRBV12-4 to TRBJ2-5; D not resolved. The germline V and J ends were trimmed by 1 base and 5 bases, with 17 bases remaining between them. The CDR3 covers 16 residues. CDR3: CASSLVWANPWETQYF. The CDR3 region has the DNA TGTGCCAGCAGTTTAGTTTGGGCAAACCCCTGGGAGACCCAGTACTTC.

Ten or more counts support this clonotype. The chain joins TRBV24-1 to TRBJ1-2; weak D call: TRBD1 (5 bases). The CDR3 has 13 residues. Trimming shortened V by 4 bases and J by 9 bases, and 14 bases separated the two germline ends. The germline CDR1 and CDR2 sequences are KGHDR and SFDVKD. CDR3 bases: TGTGCCACCAGTGACAGGGCCACCAATCGCTACACCTTC. Its translation is CATSDRATNRYTF.

Ten or more counts support this clonotype. The chain uses TRBV5-1 and TRBJ2-5; possible D gene TRBD1, 6 bases. Germline V gene sequence: CDR1 SGHRS, CDR2 YFSETQ. The V end lost 2 bases, the J end lost 2 bases, and 13 bases lay between the germline ends. This CDR3 has 15 residues. The chain's CDR3 is CASSLGTQFQETQYF. For the CDR3, the DNA is TGCGCCAGCAGCTTAGGGACACAGTTTCAAGAGACCCAGTACTTC.

This clonotype was observed many times. V is TRBV29-1 and J is TRBJ1-2, with TRBD1 matching over 11 bases. CDR1 SQVTM and CDR2 ANQGSEA come from the germline V gene. J gave up 4 bases and V 3 bases, and 1 base lay outside the gene matches. This CDR3 contains 13 residues. CDR3 coding DNA: TGCAGCGTTGAGGACAGGGGGCTCTATGGCTACACCTTC. The encoded protein is CSVEDRGLYGYTF.

This clonotype counts as medium-sized. This sequence joins TRBV7-2 and TRBJ1-2; 10 bases align to TRBD1. The CDR3 contains 15 residues. Per the germline V gene, CDR1 is SGHTA and CDR2 is FQGNSA. V lost 5 bases, J lost 4 bases, and 7 bases stayed unmatched. The CDR3 spells CASSPGTGVFYGYTF. The CDR3 DNA sequence: TGTGCCAGCAGCCCGGGGACAGGGGTGTTCTATGGCTACACCTTC.

This clonotype was recorded at least ten times. This chain uses TRBV5-6 with TRBJ2-5; D gene uncertain. In germline, CDR1 is SGHDT, CDR2 YYEEEE. The CDR3 runs 13 residues. V was clipped by 0 bases and J by 4 bases, with 7 bases between them. The CDR3 DNA sequence: TGTGCCAGCAGCTTGGCTAGGCGAGAGACCCAGTACTTC. This sequence encodes CASSLARRETQYF. The full variable domain, completed using reference TRBV5-6 and TRBJ2-5, is DAGVTQSPTHLIKTRGQQVTLRCSPKSGHDTVSWYQQALGQGPQFIFQYYEEEERQRGNFPDRFSGHQFPNYSSELNVNALLLGDSALYLCASSLARRETQYFGPGTRLLVL.

V and J are TRBV28 and TRBJ1-2, with D perhaps matching TRBD1 (5 bases). The CDR3 has 17 amino acids. Trimming pared 5 bases from V and 3 bases from J, leaving 22 bases between. Germline CDR1 reads MDHEN; CDR2 reads SYDVKM. The CDR3 nucleotides read TGTGCCAGCAGTAATCTTATAGGGACGGTCGGTTACTATGGCTACACCTTC. Translated, it gives CASSNLIGTVGYYGYTF.

V is TRBV6-4 and J is TRBJ2-7; TRBD1 aligns across 9 bases. This CDR3 is built from 15 residues. Germline V gene sequence: CDR1 MRHNA, CDR2 SNTAGT. V trimming: 4 bases; J trimming: 3 bases; junction bases outside the gene matches: 7. This CDR3 reads CASSASTGGNYEQYF. As DNA, the CDR3 is TGTGCCAGCAGTGCCTCGACAGGGGGGAACTACGAGCAGTACTTC.

This clonotype was seen at least ten times. The chain joins TRBV12-3 or TRBV12-4 to TRBJ2-5, with TRBD2 identical over 11 bases. This CDR3 is built from 15 residues. With 5 bases clipped from V and 3 bases from J, the junction kept 5 bases outside the gene matches. The CDR3 DNA follows: TGTGCCAGCAGTAACGGACTAGCGGGCGAAGAGACCCAGTACTTC. Protein product: CASSNGLAGEETQYF.

Many counts were recorded for this clonotype. One end of the junction fails to match germline, which may point to a read error. The V call is TRBV7-8, the J call TRBJ1-2; TRBD1 matches at 7 bases. CDR3 size: 15 residues. Per the germline V gene, CDR1 is SGHVS and CDR2 is FQNEAQ. This CDR3 is CTSSAQGRVQIGYTF. Written as DNA, the CDR3 is TGTACCAGCAGCGCACAGGGGAGGGTACAGATTGGCTACACCTTC.

This clonotype was seen many times. The J gene is TRBJ1-6, the V gene TRBV15; a possible D gene is TRBD1 (6 bases). The CDR3 has 14 residues. V lost 5 bases and J lost 13, with 18 bases in between. Germline values: CDR1 LNHNV, CDR2 YYDKDF (reference sequence). CDR3 DNA: TGTGCCACCAGCCATCGGGGGGGGGGCGCGCCCCTCCACTTT. This codes for CATSHRGGGAPLHF.

This sequence joins TRBV29-1 and TRBJ2-7; 7 nucleotides line up with TRBD1. Germline trimming cut 7 bases from V and 7 bases from J; bases unmatched to any gene: 13. The CDR3 loop spans 13 amino acids. Germline V gene data show CDR1 as SQVTM and CDR2 as ANQGSEA. For the CDR3, the DNA is TGCAGCGCCTATCTAAGGGGGCGGAGGGAGCAGTACTTC. Amino acid sequence: CSAYLRGRREQYF.

This clonotype was detected ten times or more. The CDR3 DNA follows: TGCGCCAGCAGCTTGGCCCGGGGTTCCTTCTTCGGGGAGACCCAGTACTTC. It encodes CASSLARGSFFGETQYF. The chain links TRBV5-1 to TRBJ2-5; D is possibly TRBD2 (5 bases). CDR3 size: 17 residues. Per germline, CDR1 SGHRS and CDR2 YFSETQ. Trimming left V 0 bases short and J 5 bases short, with 20 bases between.

This clonotype was detected many times. This chain connects TRBV7-2 to TRBJ2-2; 12 bases line up with TRBD2. This CDR3 region has 15 residues. From germline, CDR1 is SGHTA and CDR2 FQGNSA. V dropped 4 bases and J dropped 5; count of bases not matched to a gene: 2. The CDR3 DNA is TGTGCCAGCAGCTCTAGCGGGAGGGCGACCGGGGAGCTGTTTTTT. Translating gives CASSSSGRATGELFF.

This clonotype was seen many times. J is TRBJ1-2 and V is TRBV6-1; weak D call: TRBD1 (5 bases). Germline CDR1 and CDR2: MNHNS and SASEGT. Trimming removed 6 bases from V and 7 bases from J, with 15 bases in between. The CDR3 consists of 13 residues. The CDR3 coding sequence is TGTGCCAGCAGAGAACCGGGACCGGGTGGCTACACCTTC. This gives the protein CASREPGPGGYTF.

This clonotype has a handful of counts. This may arise from a read error, as a much more abundant clone is one base away. The gene calls are TRBV29-1 and TRBJ1-1; TRBD1 might be the D (6 bases). The CDR3 runs 13 residues. Germline V gene sequence: CDR1 SQVTM, CDR2 ANQGSEA. Trimming stripped 7 bases from V and 4 bases from J, with 16 bases between. CDR3 coding DNA: TGCAGCGCGTCCCAGGGGTGGAGCACTGAAGCTTTCTTT. Protein sequence: CSASQGWSTEAFF.

The chain uses TRBV12-3 or TRBV12-4 and TRBJ1-3; no clear D gene. The CDR3 is 19 amino acids. V was clipped by 2 bases and J by 2 bases, with 22 bases between them. CDR3 loop: CASSLSRTRHVPPGNTIYF. In nucleotides, the CDR3 is TGTGCCAGCAGTTTATCAAGAACCCGACATGTCCCTCCTGGAAACACCATATATTTT.

Many counts were recorded for this clonotype. The chain employs TRBV29-1 and TRBJ2-5; 8 nucleotides agree with TRBD2. The V gene's germline CDR1 is SQVTM and CDR2 ANQGSEA. After removal of 2 bases from V and 5 bases from J, the junction contained 7 bases not matched to a gene. The CDR3 has 14 amino acids. This chain's CDR3 is CSVEFGRESETQYF. The CDR3 DNA reads TGCAGCGTTGAATTCGGGAGGGAATCGGAGACCCAGTACTTC.

This clonotype was counted at least ten times. V gene TRBV12-3 or TRBV12-4 combines with J gene TRBJ2-2; 14 nucleotides match TRBD2. The CDR3 extends over 17 amino acids. V was clipped by 5 bases and J by 4 bases; unmatched bases: 6. For the CDR3, the DNA is TGTGCCAGCAGTCTGGGGACTAGCGGGAGTTTCACCGGGGAGCTGTTTTTT. It translates to CASSLGTSGSFTGELFF.

Ten or more counts support this clonotype. An end of the junction does not agree with germline; a read error may underlie this. The genes are TRBV7-2 and TRBJ2-7, with D hard to call. Germline V CDR1 and CDR2: SGHTA, FQGNSA. The CDR3 totals 14 residues. The CDR3 DNA reads as TGTGCCAGCAGCTTAGCCCTCGGGTCCTACGAGCGGTACTTC. This codes for CASSLALGSYERYF.

This clonotype was counted between two and nine times. The CDR3 region is CASSYNGRVYEQYF. CDR3 in DNA: TGTGCCAGCAGTTACAACGGACGAGTGTACGAGCAGTACTTC. This chain joins TRBV6-2 or TRBV6-3 and TRBJ2-7; no clear D gene. CDR3 length: 14 amino acids. Looked up from germline, CDR1 is MNHEY and CDR2 is SVGEGT. V was clipped by 2 bases and J by 4 bases, with 12 bases between them.

Here the CDR3 reads CASSERRRTGRRAQYF. CDR3 nucleotide sequence: TGTGCCAGCAGTGAACGAAGGCGGACGGGCCGGAGGGCCCAGTACTTC. The rearrangement joins TRBV6-1 to TRBJ2-5, with D maybe TRBD2 (6 bases). The CDR3 spans 16 residues. Germline V gene data show CDR1 as MNHNS and CDR2 as SASEGT. V dropped 2 bases and J dropped 9 bases, with 22 bases sitting between them.